This TCR beta chain was sequenced for a study of T-cell memory formation after mild COVID-19. In the study overall: Largely donor-specific sequence clusters came from two donors.

This clonotype was seen more than once but under ten times. Its antigen is unknown. MiXCR, applied by TCRdb to the 5' RACE reads, yields one record per CDR3 protein. The profile covers 500,000 to 650,000 distinct CDR3 sequences, with about a fifth appearing a single time and 7.5% to 9.5% taken by the ten largest. Trimming took off 1 base at V and 0 bases at J, with 11 bases between the two ends. Germline V CDR1 and CDR2: DFQATT, SNEGSKA (reference sequence). The CDR3 runs to 15 residues. Findings and limits, study-wide: Specificity for SARS-CoV-2 was not confirmed among the second-wave clones peaking on day 37.

The chain carries TRBV20-1 and TRBJ2-3; D is possibly TRBD2 (5 bases). The source material was PBMCs or a T cell subset sorted from them (not recorded which). The sequence was obtained from an adult woman who had mild COVID-19 (a few samples of this study predate the infection). Cell type and time point are not known. CDR3 in amino acids: CSARAPSLSTDTQYF. As DNA, the CDR3 is TGCAGTGCTAGAGCCCCTAGCCTTAGCACAGATACGCAGTATTTT.